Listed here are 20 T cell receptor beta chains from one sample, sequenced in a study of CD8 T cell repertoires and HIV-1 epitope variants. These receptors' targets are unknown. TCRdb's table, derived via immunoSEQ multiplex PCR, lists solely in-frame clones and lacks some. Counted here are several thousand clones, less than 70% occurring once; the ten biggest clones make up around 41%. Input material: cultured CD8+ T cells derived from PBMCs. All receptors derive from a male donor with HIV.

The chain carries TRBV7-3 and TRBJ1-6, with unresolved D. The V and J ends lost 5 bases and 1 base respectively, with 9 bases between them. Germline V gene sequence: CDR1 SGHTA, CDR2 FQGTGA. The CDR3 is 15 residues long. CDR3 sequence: CASSDRPSYNSPLHF. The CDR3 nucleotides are TGTGCCAGCAGCGATAGGCCGTCCTATAATTCACCCCTCCACTTT. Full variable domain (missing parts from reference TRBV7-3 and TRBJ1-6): GAGVSQTPSNKVTEKGKYVELRCDPISGHTALYWYRQSLGQGPEFLIYFQGTGAADDSGLPNDRFFAVRPEGSVSTLKIQRTERGDSAVYLCASSDRPSYNSPLHFGNGTRLTVT.

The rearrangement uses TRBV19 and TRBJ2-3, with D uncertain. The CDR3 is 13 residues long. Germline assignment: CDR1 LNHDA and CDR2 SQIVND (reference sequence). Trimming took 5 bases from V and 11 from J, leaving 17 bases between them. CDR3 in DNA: TGTGCCAGTAGTTTCGACATTCTACTCGGGCAGTATTTT. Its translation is CASSFDILLGQYF.

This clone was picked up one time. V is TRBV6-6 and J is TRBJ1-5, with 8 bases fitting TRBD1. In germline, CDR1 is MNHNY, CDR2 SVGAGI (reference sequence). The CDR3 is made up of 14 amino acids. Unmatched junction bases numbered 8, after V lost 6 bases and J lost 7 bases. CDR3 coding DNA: TGTGCCAGCAGATCCGGACAGGGAAAACAGCCCCAGCATTTT. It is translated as CASRSGQGKQPQHF.

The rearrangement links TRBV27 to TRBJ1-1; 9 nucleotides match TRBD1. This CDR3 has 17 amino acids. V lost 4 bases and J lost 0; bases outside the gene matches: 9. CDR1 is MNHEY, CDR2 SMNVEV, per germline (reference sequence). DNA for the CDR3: TGTGCCAGCAGTTCGGGACAGGGCAAAACGATGAACACTGAAGCTTTCTTT. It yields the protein CASSSGQGKTMNTEAFF.

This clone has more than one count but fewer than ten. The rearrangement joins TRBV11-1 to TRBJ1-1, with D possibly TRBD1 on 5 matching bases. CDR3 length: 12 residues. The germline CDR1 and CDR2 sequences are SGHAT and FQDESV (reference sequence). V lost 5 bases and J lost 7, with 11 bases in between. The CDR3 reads CASSLGGGEAFF. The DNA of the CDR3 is TGTGCCAGCAGCCTTGGCGGGGGTGAAGCTTTCTTT.

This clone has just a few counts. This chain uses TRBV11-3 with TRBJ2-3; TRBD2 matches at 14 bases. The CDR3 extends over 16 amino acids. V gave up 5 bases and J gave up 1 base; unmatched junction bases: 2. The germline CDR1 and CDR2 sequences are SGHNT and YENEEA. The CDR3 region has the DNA TGTGCCAGCAGCCCGGGACTAGCGGGGGGCACAGATACGCAGTATTTT. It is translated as CASSPGLAGGTDTQYF.

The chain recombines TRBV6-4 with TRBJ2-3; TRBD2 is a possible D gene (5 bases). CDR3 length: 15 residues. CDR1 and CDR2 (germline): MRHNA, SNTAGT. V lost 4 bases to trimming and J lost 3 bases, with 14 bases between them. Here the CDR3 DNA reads TGTGCCAGCAGTGGGGAGAGGGCCGGGACAGATACGCAGTATTTT. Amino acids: CASSGERAGTDTQYF.

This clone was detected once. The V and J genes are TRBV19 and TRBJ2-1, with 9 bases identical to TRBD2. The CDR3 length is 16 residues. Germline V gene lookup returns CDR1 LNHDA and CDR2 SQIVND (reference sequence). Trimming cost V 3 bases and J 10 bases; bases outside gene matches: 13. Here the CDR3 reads CASSITAGGSVQEQFF. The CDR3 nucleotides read TGTGCCAGTAGTATTACGGCGGGGGGGTCAGTACAGGAGCAGTTCTTC.

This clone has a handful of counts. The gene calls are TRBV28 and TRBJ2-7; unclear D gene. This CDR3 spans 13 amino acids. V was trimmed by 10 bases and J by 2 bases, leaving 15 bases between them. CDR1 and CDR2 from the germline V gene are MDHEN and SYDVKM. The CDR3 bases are TGTGCCACCAGACTGACTGGAACCTACGAGCAGTACTTC. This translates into CATRLTGTYEQYF. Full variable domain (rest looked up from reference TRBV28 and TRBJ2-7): DVKVTQSSRYLVKRTGEKVFLECVQDMDHENMFWYRQDPGLGLRLIYFSYDVKMKEKGDIPEGYSVSREKKERFSLILESASTNQTSMYLCATRLTGTYEQYFGPGTRLTVT.

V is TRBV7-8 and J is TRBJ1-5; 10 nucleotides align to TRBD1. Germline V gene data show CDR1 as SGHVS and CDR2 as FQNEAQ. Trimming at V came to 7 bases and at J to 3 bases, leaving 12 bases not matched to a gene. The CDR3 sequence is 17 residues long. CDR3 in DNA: TGTGCCAGCATCAAGGACGGACAGGGGGGAGACAATCAGCCCCAGCATTTT. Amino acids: CASIKDGQGGDNQPQHF.

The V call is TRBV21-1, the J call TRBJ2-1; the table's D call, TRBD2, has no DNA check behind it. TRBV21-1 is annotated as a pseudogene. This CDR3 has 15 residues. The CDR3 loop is CASSKEGLSYNEQFF. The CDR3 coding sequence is TGTGCCAGCAGCAAGGAGGGTCTCTCCTACAATGAGCAGTTCTTC.

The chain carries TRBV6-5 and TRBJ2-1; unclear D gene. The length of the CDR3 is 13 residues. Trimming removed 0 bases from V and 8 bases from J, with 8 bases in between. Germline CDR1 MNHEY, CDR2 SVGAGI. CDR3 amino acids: CASSYSLVDEQFF. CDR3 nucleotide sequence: TGTGCCAGCAGTTACTCGTTAGTCGATGAGCAGTTCTTC.

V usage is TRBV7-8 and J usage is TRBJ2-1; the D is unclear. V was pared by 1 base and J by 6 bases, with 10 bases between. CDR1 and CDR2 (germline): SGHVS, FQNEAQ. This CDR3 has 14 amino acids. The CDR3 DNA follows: TGTGCCAGCAGCTTAGTATCCCCAGCCAATGAGCAGTTCTTC. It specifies CASSLVSPANEQFF. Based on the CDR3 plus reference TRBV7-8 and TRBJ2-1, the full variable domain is GAGVSQSPRYKVAKRGQDVALRCDPISGHVSLFWYQQALGQGPEFLTYFQNEAQLDKSGLPSDRFFAERPEGSVSTLKIQRTQQEDSAVYLCASSLVSPANEQFFGPGTRLTVL.

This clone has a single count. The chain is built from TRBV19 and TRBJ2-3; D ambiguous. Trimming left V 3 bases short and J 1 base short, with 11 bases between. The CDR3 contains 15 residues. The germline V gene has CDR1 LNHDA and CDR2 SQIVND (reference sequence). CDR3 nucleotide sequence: TGTGCCAGTAGTATCGAGTGGTCCGGCACAGATACGCAGTATTTT. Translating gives CASSIEWSGTDTQYF.

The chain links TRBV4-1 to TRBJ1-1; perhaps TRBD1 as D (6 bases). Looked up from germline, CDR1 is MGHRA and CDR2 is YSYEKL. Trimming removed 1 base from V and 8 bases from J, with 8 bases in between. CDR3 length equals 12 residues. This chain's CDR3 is CASSQGTAEAFF. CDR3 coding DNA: TGCGCCAGCAGCCAAGGGACAGCCGAAGCTTTCTTT.

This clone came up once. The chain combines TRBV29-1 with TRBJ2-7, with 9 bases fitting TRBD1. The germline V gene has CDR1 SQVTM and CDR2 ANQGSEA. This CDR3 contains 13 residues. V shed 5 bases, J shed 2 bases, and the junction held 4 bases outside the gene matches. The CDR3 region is CSVPGTGTYEQYF. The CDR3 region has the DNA TGCAGCGTTCCCGGGACAGGGACCTACGAGCAGTACTTC.

The CDR3 DNA follows: TGTGCCAGCAGCTTGGGACCGCCGACTGCCTCCTACGAGCAGTACTTC. It codes for CASSLGPPTASYEQYF. The chain employs TRBV13 and TRBJ2-7, with D tentatively TRBD1 or TRBD2 (5 bases each). The germline CDR1 and CDR2 sequences are PRHDT and FYEKMQ (reference sequence). Trimming pared 3 bases from V and 0 bases from J, leaving 15 bases between. CDR3 size: 16 residues.

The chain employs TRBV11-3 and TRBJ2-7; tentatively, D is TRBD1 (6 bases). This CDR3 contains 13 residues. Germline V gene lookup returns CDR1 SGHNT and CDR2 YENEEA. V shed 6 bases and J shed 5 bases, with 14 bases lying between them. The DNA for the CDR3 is TGTGCCAGCAGTCCGACTGGGGGCCACGAGCAGTACTTC. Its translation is CASSPTGGHEQYF.

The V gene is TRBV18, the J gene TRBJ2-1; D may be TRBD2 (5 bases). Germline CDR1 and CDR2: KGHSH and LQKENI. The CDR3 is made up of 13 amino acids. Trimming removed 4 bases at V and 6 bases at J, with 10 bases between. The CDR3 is CASSLGESNEQFF. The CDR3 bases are TGTGCCAGCTCACTTGGGGAGTCCAATGAGCAGTTCTTC.

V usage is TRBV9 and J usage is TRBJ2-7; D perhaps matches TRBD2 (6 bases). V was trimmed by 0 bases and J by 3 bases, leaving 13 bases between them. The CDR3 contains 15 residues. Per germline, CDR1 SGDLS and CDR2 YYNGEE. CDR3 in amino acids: CASSVDGGSNYEQYF. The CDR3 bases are TGTGCCAGCAGCGTAGACGGGGGATCGAACTACGAGCAGTACTTC.